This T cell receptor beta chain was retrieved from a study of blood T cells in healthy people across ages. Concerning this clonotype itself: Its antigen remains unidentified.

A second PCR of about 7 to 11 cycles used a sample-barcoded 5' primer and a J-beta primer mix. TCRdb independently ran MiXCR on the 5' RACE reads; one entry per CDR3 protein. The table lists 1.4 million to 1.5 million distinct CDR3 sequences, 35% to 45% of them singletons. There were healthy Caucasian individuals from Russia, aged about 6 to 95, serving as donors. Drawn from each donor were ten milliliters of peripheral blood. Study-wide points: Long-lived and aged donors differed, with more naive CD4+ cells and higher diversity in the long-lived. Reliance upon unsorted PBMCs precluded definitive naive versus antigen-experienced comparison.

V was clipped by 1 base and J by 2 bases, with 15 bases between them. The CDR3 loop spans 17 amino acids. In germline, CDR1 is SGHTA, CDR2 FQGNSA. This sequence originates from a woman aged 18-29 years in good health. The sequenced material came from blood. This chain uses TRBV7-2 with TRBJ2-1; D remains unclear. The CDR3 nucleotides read TGTGCCAGCAGCTTAGTGGTTTTAGGTGGAGCCTACAATGAGCAGTTCTTC. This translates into CASSLVVLGGAYNEQFF.